Sequencing of this TCR beta chain was carried out in a study of graft-versus-host responses after intestinal transplantation. With roughly 200,000 irradiated, violet-dye-labeled stimulator cells, roughly 200,000 CFSE-labeled responder cells were plated. This clone was seen only a few times. The V gene lost 9 bases and the J gene lost 7 bases, with 20 bases spanning the gap. CDR1 is SGHRS and CDR2 is YFSETQ in the germline V gene. The CDR3 spans 14 residues. Profiled with immunoSEQ multiplex PCR; TCRdb holds only in-frame clones, not every one. In the table there are more than 15,000 clones, 38% of which are singletons.

The sequenced sample was alloreactive CD8+ T cells from a mixed lymphocyte reaction culture, obtained before intestinal transplant. Subset noted: CFSE-low proliferating T cells sorted from roughly six-day pre-transplant mixed lymphocyte reaction (GvH or HvG direction). This sequence originates from a human patient who received an intestinal transplant. The genes are TRBV5-1 and TRBJ2-1, with D perhaps TRBD1 or TRBD2 (6 bases each). CDR3 sequence: CATRRGQGRNEQFF. CDR3 DNA sequence: TGCGCCACCAGACGGGGGCAGGGTAGGAATGAGCAGTTCTTC.